This entry describes one TCR beta chain. Its antigen remains unidentified. This CDR3 is built from 15 residues. Trimming pared 0 bases from V and 3 bases from J, leaving 8 bases between. Germline V gives CDR1 ENHRY, CDR2 SYGVKD. The sample is drawn from a study of siplizumab effects on memory and regulatory T cells. Whole-study findings and limits: Naive T cells seemed more diverse than memory cells; they also seemed major alloresponse contributors.

In the mixed lymphocyte reaction, cells were cocultured for 6 days at 37°C. Measured with immunoSEQ multiplex PCR; TCRdb has only the in-frame clones, and not every one. Among roughly 3,300 clones listed, roughly 53% were seen once. Sequenced material: CFSE-low (dividing) CD4+ T cells sorted from an allogeneic mixed lymphocyte reaction. This sequence originates from a human donor in good health; the cells came from an allogeneic mixed lymphocyte reaction. This chain connects TRBV10-3 to TRBJ2-2; D possibly corresponds to TRBD1 (6 bases). CDR3 sequence (DNA): TGTGCCATCAGTGAGTCTAGGGGGTACACCGGGGAGCTGTTTTTT. Its protein product is CAISESRGYTGELFF.